A single sample gave rise to the 23 T cell receptor beta chains below, sequenced in a study of T cells in women clearing cervical HPV infection. Produced via immunoSEQ multiplex PCR; TCRdb's table is partial and in-frame only. Reported are around 30,000 clones; the ten largest clones contain 7.8%. The sample was blood buffy coat. The receptors were sampled from a woman aged 18 to 75 with a cervical HPV16 infection that either progressed to CIN3+ or cleared (not recorded which).

A remark on this clone: Sequencing ends 3 residues short of the CDR3 end; the germline J gene provides the rest. V and J are TRBV20-1 and TRBJ1-5, with 7 bases that match TRBD1. The V and J ends lost 3 bases and 5 bases, in that order; junction bases with no gene match: 10. The CDR3 has 15 residues. Germline V gene lookup returns CDR1 DFQATT and CDR2 SNEGSKA (reference sequence). The CDR3 here is CSARGEGGLDQPQHF. CDR3 DNA, as far as it was read: TGCAGTGCTAGGGGGGAAGGGGGCTTGGATCAGCCC.

To note about this clone: The sequence runs out 3 residues before the end of the CDR3; the remainder is reconstructed from the germline J gene. The chain is built from TRBV5-6 and TRBJ2-7; 8 positions agree with TRBD1. V shed 3 bases and J 5 bases; nucleotides not matched to a gene: 7. The CDR3 totals 14 residues. Germline assignment: CDR1 SGHDT and CDR2 YYEEEE. The sequenced CDR3 bases are TGTGCCAGCAGCTACGGACAGGGAGACGACGAG. Translation: CASSYGQGDDE. The entire CDR3 sequence reads CASSYGQGDDEQYF.

Worth noting for this clone: With the read ending 3 residues before the CDR3 end, the germline J gene is used to fill in that end. The J gene is TRBJ1-1, the V gene TRBV19; D not resolved. The CDR3 sequence is 13 residues long. V lost 7 bases, J lost 3 bases, and 12 bases lay in between. Germline CDR1 LNHDA, CDR2 SQIVND (reference sequence). Partial CDR3 DNA: TGTGCCAGTAAAGGAGGAGGGTACACTGAA. Encoded protein: CASKGGGYTE. The CDR3 reads in full as CASKGGGYTEAFF. The whole variable domain, filled in from reference TRBV19 and TRBJ1-1, reads DGGITQSPKYLFRKEGQNVTLSCEQNLNHDAMYWYRQDPGQGLRLIYYSQIVNDFQKGDIAEGYSVSREKKESFPLTVTSAQKNPTAFYLCASKGGGYTEAFFGQGTRLTVV.

Considering frequency, this clone is medium-sized. The read finishes 3 residues shy of the CDR3 end, and the germline J gene is used to complete it. V is TRBV5-1 and J is TRBJ2-4, with D maybe TRBD1 (6 bases). In germline, CDR1 is SGHRS, CDR2 YFSETQ. V lost 4 bases, J lost 7 bases, and 12 bases lay in between. The CDR3 sequence is 13 residues long. CDR3 region: CASSEGGRNIQYF. The part of the CDR3 DNA that was read is TGCGCCAGCAGCGAAGGGGGTCGGAACATT.

To note about this clone: The read ends 3 residues early relative to the CDR3; the germline J gene fills the gap. The chain is built from TRBV5-4 and TRBJ2-3; 9 bases map to TRBD1. With V trimmed by 4 bases and J by 5 bases, 8 bases remained unmatched. Looked up from germline, CDR1 is SGHNT and CDR2 is YYREEE (reference sequence). The CDR3 runs 15 residues. The sequenced CDR3 bases are TGTGCCAGCAGCCCCCGGGACAGGGTCCGAGATACG. It encodes CASSPRDRVRDT. The entire CDR3 protein is CASSPRDRVRDTQYF. Complete variable domain (other parts from reference TRBV5-4 and TRBJ2-3): ETGVTQSPTHLIKTRGQQVTLRCSSQSGHNTVSWYQQALGQGPQFIFQYYREEENGRGNFPPRFSGLQFPNYSSELNVNALELDDSALYLCASSPRDRVRDTQYFGPGTRLTVL.

As to this clone: The observed sequence ends 3 residues before the CDR3 terminus, with the missing tail filled in from the germline J gene. The chain employs TRBV20-1 and TRBJ2-1; 10 nucleotides match TRBD2. The CDR3 length is 14 residues. Germline V gene sequence: CDR1 DFQATT, CDR2 SNEGSKA (reference sequence). Trimming at V came to 6 bases and at J to 4 bases, leaving 6 bases not matched to a gene. This CDR3 reads CSAPPSGGYNEQFF. The CDR3 bases that were read are TGCAGTGCCCCGCCTAGCGGGGGATACAATGAG.

Of note for this clone: The CDR3 end is not reached by the read, which stops 3 residues before it; the germline J gene fills it in. The chain links TRBV29-1 to TRBJ2-1; 9 nucleotides align to TRBD2. Germline V lookup: CDR1 SQVTM, CDR2 ANQGSEA. V was pared by 3 bases and J by 4 bases, with 7 bases of the junction left unmatched. The length of the CDR3 is 15 residues. The CDR3 DNA, read in part, is TGCAGCGTTGAGCTTGCTAGCGGGGTTTACAATGAG. It encodes CSVELASGVYNE. The full CDR3 protein reads CSVELASGVYNEQFF.

With regard to this clone: The read gets to within 3 residues of the CDR3 end, and the germline J gene fills in the rest. V usage is TRBV5-4 and J usage is TRBJ2-3, with D possibly TRBD2 on 6 matching bases. V lost 0 bases and J 1 base, leaving 9 bases between the germline ends. The CDR3 is 15 amino acids. Germline V gene data show CDR1 as SGHNT and CDR2 as YYREEE (reference sequence). The CDR3 sequence is CASSLEGLGTDTQYF. CDR3 bases read: TGTGCCAGCAGCTTGGAGGGACTCGGCACAGATACG.

About this clone itself: Sequencing ends 3 residues short of the CDR3 end; the germline J gene provides the rest. V usage is TRBV30 and J usage is TRBJ1-1, with D tentatively TRBD1 (5 bases). Germline V gene data show CDR1 as GTSNPN and CDR2 as SVGIG (reference sequence). V lost 3 bases to trimming and J lost 5 bases, with 13 bases between them. The CDR3 length is 13 residues. CDR3 in amino acids: CAWRPVGETEAFF. CDR3 DNA, as far as it was read: TGTGCCTGGAGACCGGTAGGGGAGACTGAA.

About this clone itself: The read ends 3 residues early relative to the CDR3; the germline J gene fills the gap. This chain connects TRBV5-5 to TRBJ2-3; perhaps TRBD2 as D (6 bases). V shed 3 bases and J shed 2 bases, with 13 bases lying between them. Germline loops: CDR1 SGHKS, CDR2 YYEKEE (reference sequence). This CDR3 comprises 15 residues. The CDR3: CASSSWGEVTDTQYF. The sequenced part of the CDR3 DNA is TGTGCCAGCAGCTCCTGGGGGGAAGTCACAGATACG.

With respect to this clone: The CDR3 is cut off 3 residues early in the read; its end comes from the germline J gene. V usage is TRBV11-2 and J usage is TRBJ2-3, with D perhaps matching TRBD2 (6 bases). Germline V gene data show CDR1 as SGHAT and CDR2 as FQNNGV. Trimming removed 4 bases from V and 1 base from J, with 9 bases in between. The CDR3 has 14 amino acids. The covered CDR3 bases are TGTGCCAGCAGCTCCGGAGGGGGCACAGATACG. Translation: CASSSGGGTDT. Given in full, the CDR3 is CASSSGGGTDTQYF. Full variable domain (missing parts from reference TRBV11-2 and TRBJ2-3): EAGVAQSPRYKIIEKRQSVAFWCNPISGHATLYWYQQILGQGPKLLIQFQNNGVVDDSQLPKDRFSAERLKGVDSTLKIQPAKLEDSAVYLCASSSGGGTDTQYFGPGTRLTVL.

CDR3: CAWSWTGTDTQYF. CDR3 bases read: TGTGCCTGGAGTTGGACAGGCACAGATACG. The genes are TRBV30 and TRBJ2-3; tentatively, D is TRBD1 (6 bases). The read comes to an end 3 residues before the CDR3 does, leaving the germline J gene to fill in the end. The germline V and J ends were trimmed by 2 bases and 1 base, with 7 bases remaining between them. The CDR3 spans 13 residues. Germline loops: CDR1 GTSNPN, CDR2 SVGIG (reference sequence).

To note about this clone: The CDR3 end falls 3 residues outside the read, so it is completed with the germline J gene. The chain recombines TRBV5-1 with TRBJ2-2; 12 bases map to TRBD2. Germline CDR1 is SGHRS and CDR2 is YFSETQ. The CDR3 is 15 amino acids. J lost 5 bases, V lost 3 bases, and 2 bases had no gene match. The covered CDR3 bases are TGCGCCAGCAGCTCGGGACTAGCGGGTACCGGGGAG. Translating gives CASSSGLAGTGE. The whole CDR3 reads CASSSGLAGTGELFF.

The sequenced part of the CDR3 DNA is TGTGCCAGCAGCCCGGGAGAGGCAGGTACCAGCCCAGGGGAAAAA. Protein: CASSPGEAGTSPGEK. In full, the CDR3 reads CASSPGEAGTSPGEKLFF. The rearrangement links TRBV12-3 or TRBV12-4 to TRBJ1-4, with D tentatively TRBD1 (5 bases). The read halts 3 residues ahead of the CDR3 end, with the missing end drawn from the germline J gene. The length of the CDR3 is 18 residues. The germline V and J ends were trimmed by 6 bases and 8 bases, with 28 bases remaining between them.

A word on this clone: Its ends do not fully match the called genes, so a read error is possible. The CDR3 end is not reached by the read, which stops 3 residues before it; the germline J gene fills it in. Other DNA sequences in the same sample also yield this CDR3. The chain joins TRBV7-3 to TRBJ2-7, with D perhaps matching TRBD2 (6 bases). The germline V gene has CDR1 SGHTA and CDR2 FQGTGA. This CDR3 is 14 amino acids long. CDR3 DNA, as far as it was read: TGTGCCAGTAGCTTAGGGGTAGCGGAAAACGAG. It encodes CASSLGVAENE. Given in full, the CDR3 is CASSLGVAENEQYF.

A word on this clone: The read is 3 residues too short to cover the CDR3 end, so that end is filled in from the germline J gene. The rearrangement uses TRBV19 and TRBJ1-5; tentatively, D is TRBD1 (5 bases). Trimming stripped 6 bases from V and 4 bases from J, with 7 bases between. Germline V lookup: CDR1 LNHDA, CDR2 SQIVND (reference sequence). The CDR3 has 12 residues. The CDR3 is CASRSGNQPQHF. The covered CDR3 bases are TGTGCCAGTAGGTCAGGGAATCAGCCC.

Notes on this clone: The read finishes 3 residues shy of the CDR3 end, and the germline J gene is used to complete it. V gene TRBV28 combines with J gene TRBJ1-1, with TRBD1 matching 7 bases. The CDR3 has 17 amino acids. V trimming: 3 bases; J trimming: 5 bases; junction bases outside the gene matches: 15. Germline V gives CDR1 MDHEN, CDR2 SYDVKM. The CDR3 sequence: CASSLVRDSARETEAFF. Partial CDR3 DNA: TGTGCCAGCAGTTTGGTCCGGGACAGCGCAAGAGAGACTGAA. Combining the CDR3 with reference TRBV28 and TRBJ1-1 gives the whole variable domain DVKVTQSSRYLVKRTGEKVFLECVQDMDHENMFWYRQDPGLGLRLIYFSYDVKMKEKGDIPEGYSVSREKKERFSLILESASTNQTSMYLCASSLVRDSARETEAFFGQGTRLTVV.

Concerning this clone itself: The read ends 3 residues before the CDR3 terminus; that terminus is restored from the germline J gene. V usage is TRBV6-1 and J usage is TRBJ2-7; 7 bases map to TRBD1. Germline values: CDR1 MNHNS, CDR2 SASEGT. J lost 2 bases, V lost 1 base, and 11 bases had no gene match. The CDR3 covers 17 residues. The CDR3 spells CASSEVLWAGGTYEQYF. The covered CDR3 bases are TGTGCCAGCAGTGAAGTTCTCTGGGCAGGGGGAACCTACGAG.

Worth noting for this clone: The read terminates 3 residues ahead of where the CDR3 ends, so the germline J gene completes it. The chain has TRBV7-9 and TRBJ1-1; 7 bases are shared with TRBD1. The CDR3 length is 13 residues. Germline-derived CDR1 and CDR2 are SEHNR and FQNEAQ (reference sequence). V dropped 5 bases and J dropped 5; count of bases not matched to a gene: 5. The sequenced CDR3 bases are TGTGCCAGCAGCCATAAGACAGGGACTGAA. Translating gives CASSHKTGTE. The complete CDR3 protein is CASSHKTGTEAFF.

Concerning this clone: The CDR3 extends 3 residues past the end of the read, so its final part is completed from the germline J gene. This rearrangement joins TRBV5-1 to TRBJ2-1, with 8 bases matching TRBD2. In germline, CDR1 is SGHRS, CDR2 YFSETQ. This CDR3 contains 15 residues. The trim removed 0 bases at V and 8 bases at J, leaving 7 bases unmatched. Partial CDR3 DNA: TGCGCCAGCAGCTTGGAAGCGGGAGCTATGGATGAG. As protein: CASSLEAGAMDE. The complete CDR3 reads CASSLEAGAMDEQFF.

With respect to this clone: The read is 3 residues too short to cover the CDR3 end, so that end is filled in from the germline J gene. This chain connects TRBV7-9 to TRBJ2-2; 8 bases are a match to TRBD2. The V and J ends lost 5 bases and 4 bases, in that order; junction bases with no gene match: 6. CDR3 length: 15 amino acids. Germline CDR1 is SEHNR and CDR2 is FQNEAQ (reference sequence). CDR3 bases read: TGTGCCAGCAGCGCTATGGGGACTAGCACCGGGGAG. Amino acids: CASSAMGTSTGE. The entire CDR3 reads CASSAMGTSTGELFF.

CDR3 DNA, as far as it was read: TGTGCCATCAGTCCCTCGGGGAGCAGTTGGAGGGAG. Residues: CAISPSGSSWRE. The CDR3, in full, reads CAISPSGSSWRELFF. This chain links TRBV10-3 with TRBJ2-2, with D possibly TRBD2 on 5 matching bases. The observed sequence ends 3 residues before the CDR3 terminus, with the missing tail filled in from the germline J gene. V was cut by 5 bases and J by 9 bases, with 19 bases left in between. Germline CDR1 is ENHRY and CDR2 is SYGVKD. The length of the CDR3 is 15 residues.

A word on this clone: The missing CDR3 end, 3 residues past where the read stops, is filled in from the germline J gene. This rearrangement joins TRBV20-1 to TRBJ2-3; unclear D gene. Trimming pared 0 bases from V and 2 bases from J, leaving 12 bases between. Germline V CDR1 and CDR2: DFQATT, SNEGSKA (reference sequence). The CDR3 sequence is 15 residues long. The CDR3 protein is CSARDLSYYTDTQYF. CDR3 bases read: TGCAGTGCTAGAGACCTAAGTTACTACACAGATACG.